The 3 T cell receptor beta chains given below trace back to one sample, sequenced in a study of cytomegalovirus exposure and HLA in healthy donors. Vbeta (60) and Jbeta (13) primers were used in the PCR. Using immunoSEQ multiplex PCR, the repertoire was profiled, and TCRdb retains in-frame clones only, with some absent. The data show 85,000 to 100,000 clones, under 85% seen once. The sequenced sample was PBMCs. The source is a woman in her thirties or forties in good health and CMV-seropositive.

The chain joins TRBV5-8 to TRBJ2-3; the match to TRBD1 covers 8 bases. Looked up from germline, CDR1 is SGHTS and CDR2 is YDEGEE. This CDR3 has 16 residues. V lost 4 bases and J lost 4; bases outside the gene matches: 11. The CDR3 sequence is CASSPPGQGDADTQYF. Here the CDR3 DNA reads TGTGCCAGCAGCCCACCTGGACAGGGTGACGCAGATACGCAGTATTTT. Looking up the rest from reference TRBV5-8 and TRBJ2-3 gives the full variable domain: EAGVTQSPTHLIKTRGQQATLRCSPISGHTSVYWYQQALGLGLQFLLWYDEGEERNRGNFPPRFSGRQFPNYSSELNVNALELEDSALYLCASSPPGQGDADTQYFGPGTRLTVL.

J is TRBJ2-5 and V is TRBV10-3, with 8 bases aligning to TRBD2. Per germline, CDR1 ENHRY and CDR2 SYGVKD. CDR3 length equals 15 residues. The ends lost 2 bases at V and 1 base at J; junction bases unmatched: 3. CDR3 sequence (DNA): TGTGCCATCAGTGAGGCGGGAGGAATCCAAGAGACCCAGTACTTC. Protein: CAISEAGGIQETQYF.

The chain is built from TRBV5-1 and TRBJ2-7; 11 nucleotides line up with TRBD1. The CDR3 runs 15 residues. Looked up from germline, CDR1 is SGHRS and CDR2 is YFSETQ. J gave up 1 base and V 3 bases, and 3 bases lay outside the gene matches. The CDR3 spells CASSSGQGASYEQYF. DNA of the CDR3: TGCGCCAGCAGCTCCGGACAGGGGGCTTCCTACGAGCAGTACTTC.